Each of the 14 T cell receptor beta chains below was sequenced from the same sample in a study of beta chain features in type 1 diabetes. Overall study findings and caveats: Type 1 diabetes patients had moderately but significantly shorter TCRB CDR3s in all four CD4+ subsets.

Expressed TCRB transcripts got sequenced, as all isolated RNA was reverse transcribed. Measured with immunoSEQ multiplex PCR; TCRdb has only the in-frame clones, and not every one. The sample yields about 270,000 clones, more than 13% seen once. Antigens for these TCRs are unknown. What was sequenced was naive CD4+ T cells from blood. The receptors were sampled from a man aged 25 to 40 with type 1 diabetes.

CDR3 sequence (DNA): TGTGCCATCAGTGCGGAGCCCGGGACTCCTAACAGTTACGAGCAGTACTTC. Encoded protein: CAISAEPGTPNSYEQYF. The chain is built from TRBV10-3 and TRBJ2-7; D might be TRBD2 (6 bases). Trimming took off 4 bases at V and 4 bases at J, with 23 bases between the two ends. The CDR3 is 17 amino acids. Germline CDR1 is ENHRY and CDR2 is SYGVKD.

The sample holds a few counts of this clone. The rearrangement uses TRBV5-1 and TRBJ2-3; D might be TRBD2 (5 bases). Germline V lookup: CDR1 SGHRS, CDR2 YFSETQ. Trimming shortened V by 0 bases and J by 4 bases, and 9 bases separated the two germline ends. This CDR3 contains 14 residues. The CDR3 DNA sequence: TGCGCCAGCAGCTTGGGGAGGTTGCCAGATACGCAGTATTTT. As protein: CASSLGRLPDTQYF.

The chain carries TRBV15 and TRBJ2-4, with D possibly being TRBD2 (6 bases). CDR3 length: 15 amino acids. The ends were cut back, 1 base at V and 2 bases at J, with 9 bases in the middle. Germline loops: CDR1 LNHNV, CDR2 YYDKDF (reference sequence). CDR3 coding DNA: TGTGCCACCAGCAGAGCGGGGGTCTCCAAAAACATTCAGTACTTC. Translated: CATSRAGVSKNIQYF.

This clone has more than one count but fewer than ten. This sequence joins TRBV30 and TRBJ2-1, with D tentatively TRBD1 (6 bases). Germline CDR1 reads GTSNPN; CDR2 reads SVGIG (reference sequence). Trimming pared 2 bases from V and 8 bases from J, leaving 10 bases between. This CDR3 has 12 residues. CDR3 residues: CAWSRQAHEQFF. The CDR3 bases are TGTGCCTGGAGTCGACAGGCCCATGAGCAGTTCTTC.

This clone was seen a few times. V and J are TRBV7-2 and TRBJ2-7; TRBD2 might be the D (5 bases). The germline V gene encodes CDR1 SGHTA and CDR2 FQGNSA. The CDR3 is made up of 13 amino acids. Trimming removed 3 bases at V and 6 bases at J, with 12 bases between. The CDR3 spells CASSFGLAREQYF. CDR3 nucleotides: TGTGCCAGCAGCTTTGGACTGGCGCGCGAGCAGTACTTC. Together with reference TRBV7-2 and TRBJ2-7, the CDR3 gives the full variable domain: GAGVSQSPSNKVTEKGKDVELRCDPISGHTALYWYRQSLGQGLEFLIYFQGNSAPDKSGLPSDRFSAERTGGSVSTLTIQRTQQEDSAVYLCASSFGLAREQYFGPGTRLTVT.

The chain joins TRBV7-3 to TRBJ2-2; D is unresolved. The CDR3 contains 14 residues. Trimming cost V 6 bases and J 4 bases, with 12 bases left between them. Germline CDR1 and CDR2: SGHTA and FQGTGA. The CDR3 reads CASRLTISTGELFF. The CDR3 nucleotides are TGTGCCAGCAGACTTACGATTAGCACCGGGGAGCTGTTTTTT.

The rearrangement links TRBV9 to TRBJ2-1; 8 nucleotides align to TRBD2. This CDR3 spans 14 amino acids. V dropped 5 bases and J dropped 7; count of bases not matched to a gene: 8. CDR1 and CDR2 (germline): SGDLS, YYNGEE. CDR3 amino acids: CASSKRESSNEQFF. The CDR3, as DNA: TGTGCCAGCAGTAAGCGGGAGTCTTCGAATGAGCAGTTCTTC. The entire variable domain, with the rest obtained from reference TRBV9 and TRBJ2-1, is as follows: DSGVTQTPKHLITATGQRVTLRCSPRSGDLSVYWYQQSLDQGLQFLIQYYNGEERAKGNILERFSAQQFPDLHSELNLSSLELGDSALYFCASSKRESSNEQFFGPGTRLTVL.

The V gene is TRBV7-2, the J gene TRBJ2-7; 11 bases line up with TRBD2. The J segment lost 4 bases and the V segment lost 4 bases, leaving 12 bases of the junction unmatched. Per the germline V gene, CDR1 is SGHTA and CDR2 is FQGNSA. There are 17 residues in the CDR3. In nucleotides, the CDR3 is TGTGCCAGCAGCTCCTTTGGACTAGCGGGTTTTGGGTACGAGCAGTACTTC. Translating it yields CASSSFGLAGFGYEQYF.

This clone was picked up a small number of times. This chain uses TRBV18 with TRBJ2-7; possible D gene TRBD1, 5 bases. Between the trimmed V and J ends, which lost 6 bases and 0 bases, there was a span of 18 bases. There are 16 residues in the CDR3. The germline V gene encodes CDR1 KGHSH and CDR2 LQKENI. The CDR3 nucleotides are TGTGCCAGCTCGCCCTTCGGCAGGGCCGTCTCCTACGAGCAGTACTTC. It encodes CASSPFGRAVSYEQYF. The full variable domain, completed using reference TRBV18 and TRBJ2-7, is NAGVMQNPRHLVRRRGQEARLRCSPMKGHSHVYWYRQLPEEGLKFMVYLQKENIIDESGMPKERFSAEFPKEGPSILRIQQVVRGDSAAYFCASSPFGRAVSYEQYFGPGTRLTVT.

As DNA, the CDR3 is TGTGCCAGCAGCTTAGGAGCCTCCAGCGGAAGAGGTAATGAGCAGTTCTTC. The encoded protein is CASSLGASSGRGNEQFF. The chain is built from TRBV7-9 and TRBJ2-1; weak D call: TRBD2 (5 bases). This CDR3 has 17 amino acids. Germline CDR1 reads SEHNR; CDR2 reads FQNEAQ (reference sequence). V lost 1 base and J lost 7, with 20 bases in between.

The chain couples TRBV7-2 to TRBJ2-7; 10 bases agree with TRBD2. The trim removed 4 bases at V and 8 bases at J, leaving 8 bases unmatched. Germline V gene data show CDR1 as SGHTA and CDR2 as FQGNSA. The CDR3 covers 14 residues. This CDR3 is CASSSFTSGTQQYF. The DNA of the CDR3 is TGTGCCAGCAGCTCCTTTACTAGCGGGACCCAGCAGTACTTC.

CDR3 DNA: TGTGCCAGCAGCTTAGCGGCGGGACTTTCCAATGAGCAGTTCTTC. Its translation: CASSLAAGLSNEQFF. V usage is TRBV11-1 and J usage is TRBJ2-1, with D tentatively TRBD2 (6 bases). Germline assignment: CDR1 SGHAT and CDR2 FQDESV (reference sequence). The CDR3 is 15 residues long. Between the trimmed V and J ends, which lost 0 bases and 6 bases, there was a span of 12 bases.

This clone was observed a few times. The rearrangement joins TRBV18 to TRBJ2-7, with 9 bases identical to TRBD1. J lost 5 bases, V lost 5 bases, and 4 bases had no gene match. CDR1 and CDR2 from the germline V gene are KGHSH and LQKENI. The CDR3 covers 13 residues. Written as DNA, the CDR3 is TGTGCCAGCTCAGCCCGGGACAGGGACGAGCAGTACTTC. It codes for CASSARDRDEQYF.

The gene calls are TRBV27 and TRBJ1-2; a weak D match, TRBD1 (5 bases). The CDR3 spans 15 residues. Germline loops: CDR1 MNHEY, CDR2 SMNVEV (reference sequence). V was clipped by 3 bases and J by 5 bases, with 16 bases between them. In DNA, the CDR3 is TGTGCCAGCAGTTTCAGCGCCGGGGACTTATATGGCTACACCTTC. The encoded protein is CASSFSAGDLYGYTF.